One and the same sample provided the 25 T cell receptor beta chains below, sequenced in a study of patients and donors after allogeneic stem cell transplantation. One entry per CDR3 protein results from TCRdb running MiXCR on the RT-PCR reads. Counted here are roughly 880,000 distinct CDR3 sequences, more than 15% occurring once; the ten biggest clones make up around 6%. Sequenced input: blood, either unsorted or a sorted T cell fraction (not recorded which). Receptor source: a human donor who was either an allogeneic HSCT recipient or a stem cell or donor lymphocyte infusion donor (not recorded which). It is not recorded whose cells these are; they may come from a transplant donor.

The table lists this clonotype with a few counts. This chain links TRBV5-1 with TRBJ2-2; TRBD1 is a possible D gene (6 bases). The V and J ends lost 5 bases and 0 bases respectively, with 14 bases between them. Germline V gene lookup returns CDR1 SGHRS and CDR2 YFSETQ. The CDR3 covers 16 residues. CDR3 in amino acids: CASSRTDRTNTGELFF. The CDR3 DNA is TGCGCCAGCAGTAGAACAGACAGGACGAACACCGGGGAGCTGTTTTTT.

The gene calls are TRBV4-3 and TRBJ2-2; D is unclear. With 1 base removed from V and 5 bases from J, the gap between germline ends came to 11 bases. The CDR3 consists of 15 residues. Germline CDR1 reads LGHNA; CDR2 reads YSLEER. In nucleotides, the CDR3 is TGCGCCAGCAGCCAAGCCTTCCTCCCGACCGGGGAGCTGTTTTTT. This sequence encodes CASSQAFLPTGELFF.

The genes are TRBV2 and TRBJ1-2; D might be TRBD1 (5 bases). The germline V gene encodes CDR1 SNHLY and CDR2 FYNNEI. The CDR3 is 15 amino acids. V was shortened by 7 bases and J by 4 bases, with 19 bases between the two germline ends. CDR3 residues: CASNGAFRVGYGYTF. CDR3 nucleotide sequence: TGTGCCAGCAACGGGGCGTTTCGGGTTGGCTATGGCTACACCTTC.

This clonotype was seen many times. The chain carries TRBV4-3 and TRBJ2-1; possibly TRBD1 for D (5 bases). V lost 0 bases to trimming and J lost 0 bases, with 15 bases between them. Germline V gives CDR1 LGHNA, CDR2 YSLEER. The CDR3 extends over 18 amino acids. CDR3 DNA sequence: TGCGCCAGCAGCCAAGAGTCGCAGGGTCTGGGCTCCTACAATGAGCAGTTCTTC. Residues: CASSQESQGLGSYNEQFF.

This clonotype was counted between two and nine times. The chain employs TRBV5-1 and TRBJ1-4, with D perhaps matching TRBD1 (5 bases). The germline V and J ends were trimmed by 0 bases and 4 bases, with 10 bases remaining between them. CDR3 length equals 15 residues. CDR1 is SGHRS and CDR2 is YFSETQ in the germline V gene. For the CDR3, the DNA is TGCGCCAGCAGCTTGGCCGGGCAGGGTAATGAAAAACTGTTTTTT. Its translation: CASSLAGQGNEKLFF.

V gene TRBV5-1 combines with J gene TRBJ2-1; no reliable D call. The V gene's germline CDR1 is SGHRS and CDR2 YFSETQ. The length of the CDR3 is 13 residues. Between the trimmed V and J ends, which lost 4 bases and 8 bases, there was a span of 13 bases. The CDR3 region has the DNA TGCGCCAGCAGCGAATCAAAAGGTGATGAGCAGTTCTTC. Encoded protein: CASSESKGDEQFF.

The rearrangement links TRBV5-1 to TRBJ1-1; 7 nucleotides agree with TRBD1. The CDR3 extends over 15 amino acids. CDR1 and CDR2 from the germline V gene are SGHRS and YFSETQ. V shed 4 bases, J shed 1 base, and the junction held 7 bases outside the gene matches. CDR3 sequence reads: CASSGPGGENTEAFF. The CDR3 DNA reads TGCGCCAGCAGCGGACCAGGGGGTGAGAACACTGAAGCTTTCTTT. Full variable domain (missing parts from reference TRBV5-1 and TRBJ1-1): KAGVTQTPRYLIKTRGQQVTLSCSPISGHRSVSWYQQTPGQGLQFLFEYFSETQRNKGNFPGRFSGRQFSNSRSEMNVSTLELGDSALYLCASSGPGGENTEAFFGQGTRLTVV.

This clonotype has only a few counts. The genes are TRBV12-3 or TRBV12-4 and TRBJ2-4; D is ambiguous. Deletions cut 8 bases from V and 1 base from J, with 18 bases between. The CDR3 totals 16 residues. CDR3 region: CASSSFGVRAKNIQYF. CDR3 bases: TGTGCCAGCTCTTCATTTGGGGTGAGGGCCAAAAACATTCAGTACTTC.

This clonotype was detected a few times. The gene calls are TRBV4-2 and TRBJ2-1; TRBD2 aligns across 7 bases. V dropped 3 bases and J dropped 2; count of bases not matched to a gene: 4. CDR3 size: 15 residues. Germline V CDR1 and CDR2: LGHNA, YNFKEQ. This CDR3 reads CASSHRTSTYNEQFF. CDR3 coding DNA: TGTGCCAGCAGCCACCGGACTAGTACCTACAATGAGCAGTTCTTC.

This clonotype occurred a few times. The chain has TRBV5-1 and TRBJ2-1; D is unresolved. CDR3 length equals 17 residues. CDR1 and CDR2 from the germline V gene are SGHRS and YFSETQ. V was trimmed by 1 base and J by 8 bases, leaving 22 bases between them. In nucleotides, the CDR3 is TGCGCCAGCAGCTTGATGCAGAGGTCCTTCAGTTTCGATGAGCAGTTCTTC. This encodes CASSLMQRSFSFDEQFF.

The chain couples TRBV7-9 to TRBJ2-1; 9 bases line up with TRBD2. The germline V gene encodes CDR1 SEHNR and CDR2 FQNEAQ (reference sequence). The CDR3 spans 16 residues. The trim removed 2 bases at V and 8 bases at J, leaving 10 bases unmatched. The CDR3 DNA reads TGTGCCAGCAGCTTATTCATGGGCGGGAGGGTTGATGAGCAGTTCTTC. Its translation is CASSLFMGGRVDEQFF.

The table lists this clonotype with a few counts. V usage is TRBV30 and J usage is TRBJ2-7; TRBD2 aligns across 11 bases. The CDR3 is 20 residues long. With V trimmed by 0 bases and J by 1 base, 17 bases remained unmatched. From germline, CDR1 is GTSNPN and CDR2 SVGIG (reference sequence). The CDR3 DNA is TGTGCCTGGAGTGTCATGGGATTGACTAGCGGGAATATTAGGTCCTACGAGCAGTACTTC. Residues: CAWSVMGLTSGNIRSYEQYF.

The rearrangement uses TRBV12-3 or TRBV12-4 and TRBJ2-2; D is unresolved. V lost 8 bases and J lost 3, with 13 bases in between. The CDR3 extends over 14 amino acids. For the CDR3, the DNA is TGTGCCAGCGGGTCGACTGTCCACACCGGGGAGCTGTTTTTT. Its translation is CASGSTVHTGELFF.

This clonotype came up a few times. The rearrangement links TRBV7-2 to TRBJ1-2; D gene unclear. This CDR3 contains 13 residues. Trimming took off 3 bases at V and 8 bases at J, with 13 bases between the two ends. Germline-derived CDR1 and CDR2 are SGHTA and FQGNSA. The CDR3, as DNA: TGTGCCAGCAGCTTCTCGACCGTAGAAGGCTACACCTTC. Encoded protein: CASSFSTVEGYTF.

The rearrangement uses TRBV20-1 and TRBJ2-7; D uncertain. V lost 3 bases to trimming and J lost 3 bases, with 12 bases between them. The CDR3 loop spans 13 amino acids. Germline assignment: CDR1 DFQATT and CDR2 SNEGSKA (reference sequence). CDR3 DNA sequence: TGCAGTGCTAGTGTTGGAAAAGGCTACGAGCAGTACTTC. As protein: CSASVGKGYEQYF.

This clonotype was picked up a small number of times. The rearrangement joins TRBV2 to TRBJ2-3; TRBD1 matches 8 bases. Germline V CDR1 and CDR2: SNHLY, FYNNEI. The CDR3 has 13 amino acids. Trimming at V came to 5 bases and at J to 7 bases, leaving 5 bases not matched to a gene. The CDR3 DNA sequence: TGTGCCAGCAGTTCAGGGGGCGCTTATACGCAGTATTTT. Amino acids: CASSSGGAYTQYF. The full variable domain, rest sourced from reference TRBV2 and TRBJ2-3, is EPEVTQTPSHQVTQMGQEVILRCVPISNHLYFYWYRQILGQKVEFLVSFYNNEISEKSEIFDDQFSVERPDGSNFTLKIRSTKLEDSAMYFCASSSGGAYTQYFGPGTRLTVL.

As to this clonotype: A much larger clone lies one base from this, so it may be a read error. The gene calls are TRBV6-1 and TRBJ2-7; TRBD1 aligns across 9 bases. The germline V gene has CDR1 MNHNS and CDR2 SASEGT. This CDR3 comprises 14 residues. The trim removed 6 bases at V and 3 bases at J, leaving 6 bases unmatched. The chain's CDR3 is CASRAPGQGYEQYF. CDR3 DNA sequence: TGTGCCAGCAGGGCCCCGGGACAGGGCTACGAGCAGTACTTC.

In this sample, this clonotype turned up a few times. CDR3: CSVGKAGSYNEQFF. As DNA, the CDR3 is TGCAGCGTTGGGAAAGCCGGCTCCTACAATGAGCAGTTCTTC. The J gene is TRBJ2-1, the V gene TRBV29-1; no firm D call. The CDR3 runs to 14 residues. The germline V gene encodes CDR1 SQVTM and CDR2 ANQGSEA. V was clipped by 4 bases and J by 0 bases, with 10 bases between them.

This clonotype was detected only a few times. V is TRBV28 and J is TRBJ2-7; D is uncertain. Germline lookup yields CDR1 MDHEN and CDR2 SYDVKM. CDR3 length equals 13 residues. Trimming left V 7 bases short and J 3 bases short, with 13 bases between. The CDR3 region is CASTFGPNYEQYF. CDR3 in DNA: TGTGCCAGCACCTTCGGTCCGAACTACGAGCAGTACTTC.

This clonotype was counted a few times. The gene calls are TRBV7-3 and TRBJ2-1, with a tentative D call TRBD2 (5 bases). Germline V CDR1 and CDR2: SGHTA, FQGTGA. The CDR3 sequence is 14 residues long. V was trimmed by 0 bases and J by 2 bases, leaving 5 bases between them. DNA of the CDR3: TGTGCCAGCAGCTTAACGGGAGCCTACAATGAGCAGTTCTTC. Translated: CASSLTGAYNEQFF.

There are a few counts of this clonotype. This chain joins TRBV12-3 or TRBV12-4 and TRBJ2-1; 7 bases align to TRBD1. After removal of 6 bases from V and 0 bases from J, the junction contained 8 bases not matched to a gene. The CDR3 sequence is 16 residues long. CDR3 sequence reads: CASRQGRRTSYNEQFF. CDR3 sequence (DNA): TGTGCCAGCAGACAGGGGCGGCGGACCTCCTACAATGAGCAGTTCTTC.

This clonotype showed up just a few times. The chain links TRBV10-2 to TRBJ2-2, with D unresolved. Trimming shortened V by 0 bases and J by 5 bases, and 7 bases separated the two germline ends. Germline CDR1 is WSHSY and CDR2 is SAAADI. There are 14 residues in the CDR3. DNA of the CDR3: TGCGCCAGCAGTGAGTCCCGGGCGACCGGGGAGCTGTTTTTT. This sequence encodes CASSESRATGELFF.

This clonotype was seen a few times. The chain couples TRBV29-1 to TRBJ1-1; D is unresolved. Per the germline V gene, CDR1 is SQVTM and CDR2 is ANQGSEA. The V end was cut by 7 bases, the J end by 1 base, with 13 bases between. CDR3 size: 13 residues. The CDR3 sequence is CSAVRHPNTEAFF. The CDR3, as DNA: TGCAGCGCAGTTAGACATCCGAACACTGAAGCTTTCTTT.

In its sample, this clonotype was seen a few times. The V gene is TRBV30, the J gene TRBJ1-3; no clear D. The V gene's germline CDR1 is GTSNPN and CDR2 SVGIG (reference sequence). The CDR3 sequence is 14 residues long. V lost 2 bases and J lost 0, with 8 bases in between. The CDR3 protein is CAWSPEASGNTIYF. The CDR3 DNA follows: TGTGCCTGGAGTCCCGAGGCCTCTGGAAACACCATATATTTT.

There are a few counts of this clonotype. The CDR3: CASSFTLDRGRVDTQYF. Here the CDR3 DNA reads TGTGCCAGCAGTTTCACCTTGGACAGGGGGCGCGTGGATACGCAGTATTTT. V is TRBV28 and J is TRBJ2-3, with 11 positions matching TRBD1. The ends lost 3 bases at V and 6 bases at J; junction bases unmatched: 11. Germline V lookup: CDR1 MDHEN, CDR2 SYDVKM. The CDR3 loop spans 17 amino acids.